This paragraph reports one T cell receptor beta chain. Reverse transcription of roughly 0.5 to 1 ug RNA was performed with random hexamers. An immunoSEQ multiplex PCR generated amplified TCR beta CDR3 products spanning 54 Vbeta and 13 Jbeta. Each CDR3 protein gets one entry after TCRdb re-called the immunoSEQ multiplex PCR reads with MiXCR. In the table there are over 95,000 distinct CDR3 sequences, approximately 90% of which are singletons. This sample was included in a study of CD8 T cells in Susac syndrome. The junction had 9 bases not matched to a gene; V was cut back by 5 bases and J by 8 bases. Germline V lookup: CDR1 SGHTA, CDR2 FQGTGA. The CDR3 length is 15 residues. Controls matched for age and sex were healthy donors. Both CD4+ and CD8+ T cells were negatively isolated, and TEMRA cells underwent FACS enrichment.

Sample: CD8+ T cells from PBMCs. This TCR was recovered from a human donor in good health. The chain carries TRBV7-3 and TRBJ2-2, with 9 nucleotides matching TRBD1. The CDR3 DNA sequence: TGTGCCAGCAGCCTATCCGGGACAGGGTTGGGGGAGCTGTTTTTT. It translates to CASSLSGTGLGELFF.